Below, 3 T cell receptor beta chains from the same sample are listed, as sequenced in a study of patients and donors after allogeneic stem cell transplantation. TCRdb fed the RT-PCR reads into MiXCR, producing one record per CDR3 protein. The table lists 15,000 to 25,000 distinct CDR3 sequences, 4.5% to 6% of them singletons. Sequenced sample: blood, either unsorted or a sorted T cell fraction (not recorded which). The receptor source for this set is a human donor who was either an allogeneic HSCT recipient or a stem cell or donor lymphocyte infusion donor (not recorded which). It is not recorded whose cells these are; they may come from a transplant donor.

This clonotype was recorded many times. The chain employs TRBV12-3 or TRBV12-4 and TRBJ1-1; D is unclear. This CDR3 is 14 amino acids long. Trimming cost V 8 bases and J 1 base, with 14 bases left between them. CDR3 sequence reads: CASPSGSGNTEAFF. The CDR3 region has the DNA TGTGCCAGCCCTTCGGGGTCAGGGAACACTGAAGCTTTCTTT.

The rearrangement links TRBV4-1 to TRBJ1-5, with D unresolved. Per the germline V gene, CDR1 is MGHRA and CDR2 is YSYEKL. This CDR3 spans 14 amino acids. The V gene lost 1 base and the J gene lost 4 bases, with 8 bases spanning the gap. CDR3 sequence: CASSQAGFNQPQHF. Written as DNA, the CDR3 is TGCGCCAGCAGCCAAGCGGGGTTTAATCAGCCCCAGCATTTT.

There are a few counts of this clonotype. The chain combines TRBV19 with TRBJ2-5; D remains ambiguous. This CDR3 is built from 13 residues. The ends were cut back, 5 bases at V and 5 bases at J, with 12 bases in the middle. Germline lookup yields CDR1 LNHDA and CDR2 SQIVND (reference sequence). This CDR3 is CASSQSARETQYF. The CDR3 DNA is TGTGCCAGTAGTCAAAGCGCGCGGGAGACCCAGTACTTC.